This paragraph reports one TCR beta chain. A single base separates this from a much larger clone, so it may be a read error. These data come from a study of kidney transplant recipient with SARS-CoV-2 infection. The CDR3 consists of 14 residues. CDR1 is SGHTA, CDR2 FQGTGA, per germline. TCRdb independently ran MiXCR on the reads; one entry per CDR3 protein. The table includes 200,000 to 300,000 distinct CDR3 sequences, 25% to 35% detected once. The chain joins TRBV7-3 to TRBJ2-2; weak D call: TRBD2 (5 bases). The TCR sequence derives from a male patient in his thirties who had COVID-19 and was a kidney transplant recipient. Some of these T cells may belong to the graft donor. Sequenced here: a blood sample, sampled at baseline and on day 111 from a kidney transplant recipient. The CDR3 DNA reads TGTGCCAGCAGCTTAGTACAGACCACCGGGGAGCTGCTTTTT. It specifies CASSLVQTTGELLF.